The 2 T cell receptor beta chains below were found in one sample sequenced in a study of blood T cell repertoires in COVID-19. Clones were read by immunoSEQ multiplex PCR, and TCRdb kept only the in-frame ones, dropping some. The repertoire holds 200,000 to 250,000 clones, with about 83% as singletons. The specimen sequenced was peripheral blood. The receptors here all came from a woman younger than 45 with COVID-19, enrolled during active disease.

This chain links TRBV6-2 or TRBV6-3 with TRBJ1-5; possible D gene TRBD1, 5 bases. Trimming shortened V by 4 bases and J by 5 bases, and 18 bases separated the two germline ends. Germline CDR1 is MNHEY and CDR2 is SVGEGT. The CDR3 extends over 16 amino acids. The CDR3 DNA is TGTGCCAGCAGTTCAACCACGCAGGGCTGGGATCAGCCCCAGCATTTT. It translates to CASSSTTQGWDQPQHF.

The chain joins TRBV27 to TRBJ1-6; D not resolved. This CDR3 has 14 residues. Germline V gene data show CDR1 as MNHEY and CDR2 as SMNVEV (reference sequence). V dropped 9 bases and J dropped 3 bases, with 12 bases sitting between them. CDR3 amino acids: CASRLDFYNSPLHF. DNA of the CDR3: TGTGCCAGTAGACTCGATTTCTATAATTCACCCCTCCACTTT.